Each of the 4 T cell receptor beta chains below was sequenced from the same sample in a study of blood T cells in healthy people across ages. Next came a second PCR, run for roughly 6 to 11 cycles, which used a sample-barcoded 5' primer along with a J-beta primer mix. TCRdb independently ran MiXCR on the 5' RACE reads; one entry per CDR3 protein. Among some 850,000 distinct CDR3 sequences listed, about a quarter were seen once. The same data also went into a second study, on T cells of mothers and their children.

Sequencing was carried out using blood. The receptors shown here come from a boy aged 10-17 years in good health.

This clonotype occurred once. V gene TRBV20-1 combines with J gene TRBJ2-1; D gene unclear. V gave up 5 bases and J gave up 0 bases, with 17 bases separating them. The germline V gene encodes CDR1 DFQATT and CDR2 SNEGSKA (reference sequence). This CDR3 has 16 amino acids. CDR3 nucleotides: TGCAGTGCTCAGTCCCGTATTGGCGGCTCCTACAATGAGCAGTTCTTC. Translating it yields CSAQSRIGGSYNEQFF.

Note on this clonotype: One junction end does not reproduce the germline sequence, and a read error may be involved. The genes are TRBV3-1 and TRBJ2-5, with unresolved D. The DNA end is a closer match to TRBJ2-1, so the J assignment may be wrong. The CDR3 has 14 amino acids. The germline gives CDR1 LGHDT, CDR2 YNNKEL (reference sequence). The CDR3 loop is CASSQEFWNNGQFF. Written as DNA, the CDR3 is TGTGCCAGCAGCCAAGAGTTCTGGAACAATGGGCAGTTCTTC.

The chain couples TRBV4-1 to TRBJ2-5; no definite D call. V shed 0 bases and J shed 3 bases, with 14 bases lying between them. The CDR3 has 16 residues. Germline loops: CDR1 MGHRA, CDR2 YSYEKL. CDR3 coding DNA: TGCGCCAGCAGCCAAGATGGGCCAAATGGGGAAGAGACCCAGTACTTC. Translation: CASSQDGPNGEETQYF.

The genes are TRBV9 and TRBJ2-1; 7 nucleotides agree with TRBD2. The CDR3 runs 14 residues. The J segment lost 7 bases and the V segment lost 4 bases, leaving 8 bases of the junction unmatched. Looked up from germline, CDR1 is SGDLS and CDR2 is YYNGEE. The CDR3 reads CASSPWASGNEQFF. The CDR3 DNA sequence: TGTGCCAGCAGCCCTTGGGCTAGCGGAAATGAGCAGTTCTTC. The variable domain in full, completed from reference TRBV9 and TRBJ2-1, reads DSGVTQTPKHLITATGQRVTLRCSPRSGDLSVYWYQQSLDQGLQFLIQYYNGEERAKGNILERFSAQQFPDLHSELNLSSLELGDSALYFCASSPWASGNEQFFGPGTRLTVL.